The rows below give T cell receptor beta chains drawn from one sample of a study of cytomegalovirus exposure and HLA in healthy donors. Data came from immunoSEQ multiplex PCR; TCRdb stores just in-frame clones and leaves some out. The repertoire holds under 150,000 clones, around 78% seen once, with about 1.7% in the top ten. The sample comprised PBMCs. Receptor source: a woman aged 45-65 years in good health and CMV-seronegative. Each CDR3 is given with its conserved first and last residue. D genes are given only for firm matches. Size is stated for part of the rows, as once, few or many counts, or as a class when the clone is expanded.

>TRBJ1-5|TRBV19|-|TRBD1
TGTGCCAGTAGTATCAATGGACAGGTCGGGCAGCCCCAGCATTTT
CASSINGQVGQPQHF
>TRBJ1-3|TRBV28|-|-
TGTGCCAGCAGTTCCAACATTTACTCTGGAAACACCATATATTTT
CASSSNIYSGNTIYF
>TRBJ2-5|TRBV20-1|-|-
TGCAGTGCTAGACAGGGTGAGACCCAGTACTTC
CSARQGETQYF
>TRBJ2-2|TRBV28|-|-
TGTGCCAGCAGTTTATGGAATCAAGGAGGACAGATGAACACCGGGGAGCTGTTTTTT
CASSLWNQGGQMNTGELFF
>TRBJ1-1|TRBV6-1|-|TRBD1
TGTGCCAGCAGTGAATCCAAGACAGGGAGGAGGGCTTTCTTT
CASSESKTGRRAFF
>TRBJ2-5|TRBV27|-|-
TGTGCCAGTACTCATAAGGGGTTGGAGACCCAGTACTTC
CASTHKGLETQYF
>TRBJ2-1|TRBV5-1|-|TRBD1
TGCGCCAGCAGCGCGGACAGGGGGATCTACAATGAGCAGTTCTTC
CASSADRGIYNEQFF
>TRBJ2-5|TRBV5-4|once|TRBD1
TGTGCCAGCAGCCATTCAGCGAAGGGGACAGGGGAGACCCAGTACTTC
CASSHSAKGTGETQYF
>TRBJ1-5|TRBV5-1|-|-
TGCGCCAGCAGCTTGGGGGGGGGACGGGATCAGCCCCAGCATTTT
CASSLGGGRDQPQHF
>TRBJ2-5|TRBV27|-|TRBD1
TGTGCCAGCAGTTGGACAGGGCGAAGACAAGAGACCCAGTACTTC
CASSWTGRRQETQYF
>TRBJ2-5|TRBV5-5|-|-
TGTGCCAGCAGCTTGGGGACTAGGGGGGGAGAGACCCAGTACTTC
CASSLGTRGGETQYF
>TRBJ1-3|TRBV11-3|-|TRBD1
TGTGCCAGCAGCTTAGTGACAGGGACTGGAAACACCATATATTTT
CASSLVTGTGNTIYF
>TRBJ2-1|TRBV5-4|-|-
TGTGCCAGCAGCTTGGCCGGGGGACATGAGCAGTTCTTC
CASSLAGGHEQFF
>TRBJ2-2|TRBV15|-|TRBD1
TGTGCCACCAGGGACGCGGGACAGGGACTCACCGGGGAGCTGTTTTTT
CATRDAGQGLTGELFF
>TRBJ1-3|TRBV5-1|few|-
TGCGCCAGCAGCTTGGACTCCCGCGACACCATATATTTT
CASSLDSRDTIYF
>TRBJ1-5|TRBV4-3|few|-
TGCGCCAGCAGCCAAGGAGTGGGAGGGCATCAGCCCCAGCATTTT
CASSQGVGGHQPQHF
>TRBJ2-3|TRBV5-6|-|TRBD2
TGTGCCAGCAGCTTGTTTCGTACTAGCGGGAGTCTCGGCACAGATACGCAGTATTTT
CASSLFRTSGSLGTDTQYF
>TRBJ1-2|TRBV28|-|-
TGTGCCAGCAGTTTCCGTTTCGGGGACTATGGCTACACCTTC
CASSFRFGDYGYTF
>TRBJ1-2|TRBV14|-|-
TGTGCCAGCAGCCCCTCGTGGGCAGCCTATGGCTACACCTTC
CASSPSWAAYGYTF
>TRBJ2-1|TRBV7-9|-|-
TGTGCCAGCAGTCCAATAGCGTTAAGCTCCTACAATGAGCAGTTCTTC
CASSPIALSSYNEQFF
>TRBJ1-4|TRBV29-1|-|-
TGCAGCGTTGAAGAAGGGCAGGGGAAACTGTTTTTT
CSVEEGQGKLFF
>TRBJ1-1|TRBV6-5|-|-
TGTGCCAGCAGTTTACAGGAGGGTGGCCCTGAAGCTTTCTTT
CASSLQEGGPEAFF
>TRBJ2-2|TRBV6-6|-|-
TGTGCCAGCACTGGACACTTCGCGGGGGAGCTGTTTTTT
CASTGHFAGELFF
>TRBJ2-1|TRBV7-3|few|TRBD2
TGTGCCAGCAGCTTATTGAATAGCGGGACGGCCTACAATGAGCAGTTCTTC
CASSLLNSGTAYNEQFF
>TRBJ1-5|TRBV6-6|-|-
TGTGCCAGCAGTTACGTAGCTGATCAGCCCCAGAATTTT
CASSYVADQPQNF
>TRBJ1-2|TRBV2|-|-
TGTGCCAGCAGTGAAGGGGTAGGGAGTGGCTACACCTTC
CASSEGVGSGYTF
>TRBJ2-2|TRBV18|few|-
TGTGCCAGCTCACCACCGCGGGGGAACACCGGGGAGCTGTTTTTT
CASSPPRGNTGELFF
>TRBJ2-1|TRBV5-6|-|TRBD2
TGTGCCAGCAGCTTGTCGGGCGGGAGGGCCTACAATGAGCAGTTCTTC
CASSLSGGRAYNEQFF
>TRBJ2-2|TRBV4-3|-|-
TGCGCCAGCCGACCGCGGACGAACACCGGGGAGCTGTTTTTT
CASRPRTNTGELFF
>TRBJ2-7|TRBV2|-|-
TGTGCCAGCAGGGCGAGGGGCGGGGACTACGAGCAGTACTTC
CASRARGGDYEQYF
>TRBJ1-5|TRBV7-2|few|TRBD1
TGTGCCAGCAGCCCTACAGGGGGCGGGTGGGATCAGCCCCAGCATTTT
CASSPTGGGWDQPQHF
>TRBJ1-1|TRBV4-2|few|TRBD1
TGTGCCAGCAGCCAAGAGGGGACAGGGGGCCGGCTGGCTTTCTTT
CASSQEGTGGRLAFF
>TRBJ2-3|TRBV5-6|-|-
TGTGCCAGCAGCTTGAACCAGAACACAGATACGCAGTATTTT
CASSLNQNTDTQYF
>TRBJ2-1|TRBV4-3|-|-
TGCGCCAGCAGCCAAGATCTTGCTACCCCCTACAATGAGCAGTTCTTC
CASSQDLATPYNEQFF
>TRBJ1-1|TRBV28|-|TRBD1
TGTGCCAGCAGTACCCGGGACAGGATCGGGACTGAAGCTTTCTTT
CASSTRDRIGTEAFF
>TRBJ1-1|TRBV7-8|-|-
TGTGCCAGCAGCTTACCGCCTACAGGGACTGAAGCTTTCTTT
CASSLPPTGTEAFF
>TRBJ2-2|TRBV9|-|-
TGTGCCAGCAGCGTAGGATTAGATTTTTCCGGGGAGCTGTTTTTT
CASSVGLDFSGELFF
>TRBJ2-7|TRBV6-4|-|TRBD2
TGTGCCAGCAGAGGACTAGCGGGAGAGGTCGTCGAGCAGTACTTC
CASRGLAGEVVEQYF
>TRBJ1-2|TRBV28|-|-
TGTGCCAGCAGTTTACCGGCTGGGGGGGACTATGGCTACACCTTC
CASSLPAGGDYGYTF
>TRBJ2-7|TRBV9|-|TRBD2
TGTGCCAGCAGCGCCTTCGAGCGGGACTCCTACGAGCAGTACTTC
CASSAFERDSYEQYF
>TRBJ2-2|TRBV7-2|-|-
TGTGCCAGCAGCTTAGACAGGAGCAACACCGGGGAGCTGTTTTTT
CASSLDRSNTGELFF
>TRBJ1-1|TRBV11-3|-|TRBD1
TGTGCCAGCAGCCTCCGGACAGGGATAAACACTGAAGCTTTCTTT
CASSLRTGINTEAFF